One and the same sample provided the 9 T cell receptor beta chains below, sequenced in a study of beta chain features in type 1 diabetes. Expressed TCRB transcripts were sequenced, since all the RNA that had been isolated was reverse transcribed. Produced via immunoSEQ multiplex PCR; TCRdb's table is partial and in-frame only. The sample holds about 390,000 clones, around 10% seen once. Study-wide points: Researchers report that Type 1 diabetes patients had moderately but significantly shorter TCRB CDR3s across all four CD4+ subsets.

Antigens for these TCRs are unknown. What was sequenced was central memory CD4+ T cells from blood. These receptor sequences come from a man aged 25 to 40 with type 1 diabetes.

Many counts were recorded for this clone. The CDR3 here is CASTSLGGANVLTF. CDR3 DNA: TGTGCCAGCACCTCCCTGGGAGGGGCCAACGTCCTGACTTTC. The chain carries TRBV6-6 and TRBJ2-6; the D is unclear. With 7 bases removed from V and 4 bases from J, the gap between germline ends came to 11 bases. Germline-derived CDR1 and CDR2 are MNHNY and SVGAGI (reference sequence). The CDR3 spans 14 residues.

The rearrangement joins TRBV6-5 to TRBJ2-7, with TRBD2 matching 9 bases. Germline-derived CDR1 and CDR2 are MNHEY and SVGAGI. The CDR3 is 16 residues long. V gave up 4 bases and J gave up 3 bases; unmatched junction bases: 10. CDR3 sequence: CASSSRLGSGSYEQYF. CDR3 nucleotide sequence: TGTGCCAGCAGTTCCCGTTTAGGTAGCGGGAGCTACGAGCAGTACTTC.

V and J are TRBV19 and TRBJ2-7; D call uncertain. Germline V gene lookup returns CDR1 LNHDA and CDR2 SQIVND (reference sequence). Between the trimmed V and J ends, which lost 6 bases and 1 base, there was a span of 13 bases. The CDR3 sequence is 14 residues long. The CDR3 coding sequence is TGTGCCAGTAGCCCCACCTGGGGATCCTACGAGCAGTACTTC. It codes for CASSPTWGSYEQYF.

V gene TRBV5-1 combines with J gene TRBJ1-1; tentatively, D is TRBD1 (6 bases). Germline CDR1 is SGHRS and CDR2 is YFSETQ. The CDR3 is 15 amino acids. Trimming left V 4 bases short and J 1 base short, with 14 bases between. The CDR3 sequence is CASSLTGTGNTEAFF. The CDR3 nucleotides are TGCGCCAGCAGCCTCACAGGGACGGGGAACACTGAAGCTTTCTTT.

The V gene is TRBV7-2, the J gene TRBJ2-7; D is perhaps TRBD2 (7 bases). The CDR3 is 15 amino acids. Germline loops: CDR1 SGHTA, CDR2 FQGNSA. V lost 1 base and J lost 4, with 14 bases in between. Here the CDR3 DNA reads TGTGCCAGCAGCTTAGTGGGGGCTAGCGGATACGAGCAGTACTTC. Its protein product is CASSLVGASGYEQYF.

The sample holds a few counts of this clone. The genes are TRBV6-1 and TRBJ2-5, with a tentative D call TRBD1 (5 bases). V dropped 7 bases and J dropped 1 base, with 16 bases sitting between them. This CDR3 has 15 amino acids. Germline V lookup: CDR1 MNHNS, CDR2 SASEGT. The CDR3 region is CASNPSHDSQETQYF. The CDR3, as DNA: TGTGCCAGCAACCCGAGCCATGACAGCCAAGAGACCCAGTACTTC.

This clone came up a few times. J is TRBJ2-6 and V is TRBV11-2, with 8 bases lining up with TRBD2. Germline V CDR1 and CDR2: SGHAT, FQNNGV. The CDR3 consists of 16 residues. V shed 6 bases and J 2 bases; nucleotides not matched to a gene: 6. CDR3 loop: CASRSLAEAGANVLTF. The CDR3 coding sequence is TGTGCCAGCAGGTCACTAGCGGAGGCTGGGGCCAACGTCCTGACTTTC.

This clone appeared a few times. The gene calls are TRBV5-1 and TRBJ1-1; no reliable D call. Trimming removed 4 bases from V and 7 bases from J, with 14 bases in between. The CDR3 covers 13 residues. CDR1 SGHRS and CDR2 YFSETQ come from the germline V gene. CDR3 nucleotides: TGCGCCAGCAGCCCCGGCGTGCGGGATGAAGCTTTCTTT. Translating gives CASSPGVRDEAFF.

The V and J genes are TRBV29-1 and TRBJ2-7, with D possibly called TRBD1 or TRBD2 (6 bases each). Germline CDR1 reads SQVTM; CDR2 reads ANQGSEA. Trimming pared 6 bases from V and 4 bases from J, leaving 13 bases between. The CDR3 has 12 residues. DNA for the CDR3: TGCAGCGTGGCGGGACAAACGTACGAGCAGTACTTC. This encodes CSVAGQTYEQYF.